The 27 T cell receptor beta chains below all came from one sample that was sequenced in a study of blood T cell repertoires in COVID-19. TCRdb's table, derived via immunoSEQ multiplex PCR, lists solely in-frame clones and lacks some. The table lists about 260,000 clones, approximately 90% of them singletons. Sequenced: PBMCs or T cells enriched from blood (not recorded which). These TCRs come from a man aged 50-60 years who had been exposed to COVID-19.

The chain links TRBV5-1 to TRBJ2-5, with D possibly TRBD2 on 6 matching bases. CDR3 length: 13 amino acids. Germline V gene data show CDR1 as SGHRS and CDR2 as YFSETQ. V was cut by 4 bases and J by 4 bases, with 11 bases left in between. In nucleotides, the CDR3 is TGCGCCAGCAGCCCTATGGGGGGAGAGACCCAGTACTTC. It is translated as CASSPMGGETQYF.

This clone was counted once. CDR3 sequence: CASTPPGTHSTDTQYF. CDR3 nucleotides: TGTGCCAGCACCCCTCCCGGGACTCACAGCACAGATACGCAGTATTTT. V and J are TRBV7-2 and TRBJ2-3; a possible D gene is TRBD2 (6 bases). Germline V CDR1 and CDR2: SGHTA, FQGNSA. V was pared by 7 bases and J by 0 bases, with 17 bases between. This CDR3 has 16 residues.

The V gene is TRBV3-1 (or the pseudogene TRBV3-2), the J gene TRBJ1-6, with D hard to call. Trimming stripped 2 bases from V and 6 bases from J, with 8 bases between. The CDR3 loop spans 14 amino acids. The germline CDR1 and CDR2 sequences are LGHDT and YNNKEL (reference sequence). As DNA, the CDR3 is TGTGCCAGCAGCCAAAGGCAGGCTAATTCACCCCTCCACTTT. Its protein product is CASSQRQANSPLHF.

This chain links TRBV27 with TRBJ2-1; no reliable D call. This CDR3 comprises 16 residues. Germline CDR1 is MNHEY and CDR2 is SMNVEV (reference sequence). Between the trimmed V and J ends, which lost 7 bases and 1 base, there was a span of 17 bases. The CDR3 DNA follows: TGTGCCAGCACCGATGTTCGGCTAGGATCCTACAATGAGCAGTTCTTC. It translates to CASTDVRLGSYNEQFF.

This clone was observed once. The CDR3 DNA sequence: TGTGCCAGCAGCTTAACCCCCGGGAACGAGCAGTACTTC. This translates into CASSLTPGNEQYF. This rearrangement joins TRBV7-3 to TRBJ2-7; a weak D match, TRBD2 (5 bases). The V gene's germline CDR1 is SGHTA and CDR2 FQGTGA. This CDR3 comprises 13 residues. V was shortened by 0 bases and J by 5 bases, with 8 bases between the two germline ends.

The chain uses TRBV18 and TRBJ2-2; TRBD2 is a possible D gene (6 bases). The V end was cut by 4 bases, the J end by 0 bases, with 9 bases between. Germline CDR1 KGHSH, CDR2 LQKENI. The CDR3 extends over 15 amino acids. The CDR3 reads CASSRGMTNTGELFF. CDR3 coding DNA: TGTGCCAGCTCACGCGGGATGACGAACACCGGGGAGCTGTTTTTT. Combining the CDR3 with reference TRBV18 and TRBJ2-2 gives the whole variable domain NAGVMQNPRHLVRRRGQEARLRCSPMKGHSHVYWYRQLPEEGLKFMVYLQKENIIDESGMPKERFSAEFPKEGPSILRIQQVVRGDSAAYFCASSRGMTNTGELFFGEGSRLTVL.

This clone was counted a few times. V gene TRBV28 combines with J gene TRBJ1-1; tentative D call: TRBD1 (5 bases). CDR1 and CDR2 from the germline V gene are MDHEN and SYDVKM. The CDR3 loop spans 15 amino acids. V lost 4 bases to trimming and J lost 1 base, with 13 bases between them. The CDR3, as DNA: TGTGCCAGCAGTTCACCGGGGGGAACGAACACTGAAGCTTTCTTT. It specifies CASSSPGGTNTEAFF. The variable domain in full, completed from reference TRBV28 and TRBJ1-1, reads DVKVTQSSRYLVKRTGEKVFLECVQDMDHENMFWYRQDPGLGLRLIYFSYDVKMKEKGDIPEGYSVSREKKERFSLILESASTNQTSMYLCASSSPGGTNTEAFFGQGTRLTVV.

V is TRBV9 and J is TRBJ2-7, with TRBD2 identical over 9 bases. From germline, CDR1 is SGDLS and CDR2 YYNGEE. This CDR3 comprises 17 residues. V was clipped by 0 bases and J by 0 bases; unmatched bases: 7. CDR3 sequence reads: CASSVGDSGGYSYEQYF. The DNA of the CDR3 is TGTGCCAGCAGCGTAGGCGATAGCGGGGGTTACTCCTACGAGCAGTACTTC.

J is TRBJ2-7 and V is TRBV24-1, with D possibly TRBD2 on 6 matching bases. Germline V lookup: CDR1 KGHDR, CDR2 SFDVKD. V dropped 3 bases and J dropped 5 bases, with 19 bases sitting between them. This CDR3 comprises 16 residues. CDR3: CATSDPSLTSGNEQYF. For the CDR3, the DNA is TGTGCCACCAGTGATCCCTCCTTGACTAGTGGTAACGAGCAGTACTTC.

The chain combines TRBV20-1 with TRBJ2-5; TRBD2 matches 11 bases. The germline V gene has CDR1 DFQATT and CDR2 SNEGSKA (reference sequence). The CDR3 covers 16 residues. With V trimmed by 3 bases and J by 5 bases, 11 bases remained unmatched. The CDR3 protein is CSASRASGGSKETQYF. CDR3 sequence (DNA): TGCAGTGCTAGTAGGGCTAGCGGGGGGAGCAAGGAGACCCAGTACTTC.

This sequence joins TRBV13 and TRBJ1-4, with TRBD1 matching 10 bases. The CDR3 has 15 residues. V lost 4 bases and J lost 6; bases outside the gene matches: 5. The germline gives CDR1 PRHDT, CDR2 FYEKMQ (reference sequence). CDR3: CASSSVGQGYEKLFF. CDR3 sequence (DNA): TGTGCCAGCAGCTCGGTGGGACAGGGGTATGAAAAACTGTTTTTT.

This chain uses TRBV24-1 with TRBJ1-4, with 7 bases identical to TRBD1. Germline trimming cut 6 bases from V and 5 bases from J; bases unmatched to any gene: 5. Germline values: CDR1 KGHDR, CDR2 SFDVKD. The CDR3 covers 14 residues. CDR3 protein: CATSPGGRNEKLFF. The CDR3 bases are TGTGCCACCAGTCCAGGGGGGAGGAATGAAAAACTGTTTTTT.

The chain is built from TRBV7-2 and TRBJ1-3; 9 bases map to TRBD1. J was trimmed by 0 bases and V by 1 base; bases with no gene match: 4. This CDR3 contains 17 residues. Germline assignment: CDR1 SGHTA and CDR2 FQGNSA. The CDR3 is CASSLVGTGNSGNTIYF. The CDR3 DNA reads TGTGCCAGCAGCTTAGTGGGGACAGGGAACTCTGGAAACACCATATATTTT.

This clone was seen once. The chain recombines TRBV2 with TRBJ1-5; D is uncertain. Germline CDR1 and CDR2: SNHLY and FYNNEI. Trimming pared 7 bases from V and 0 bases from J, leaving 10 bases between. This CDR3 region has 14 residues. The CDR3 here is CASTTVNSNQPQHF. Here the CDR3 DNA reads TGTGCCAGCACAACAGTTAATAGCAATCAGCCCCAGCATTTT.

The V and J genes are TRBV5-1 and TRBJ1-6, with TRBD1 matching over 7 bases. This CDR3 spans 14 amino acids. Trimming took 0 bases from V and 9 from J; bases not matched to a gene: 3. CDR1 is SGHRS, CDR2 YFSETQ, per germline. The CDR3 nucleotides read TGCGCCAGCAGCTTGGAGTCAGGGGGTTCACCCCTCCACTTT. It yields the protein CASSLESGGSPLHF.

CDR3 in DNA: TGCGCCAGCAGCTTGGACTCAGACTTGGACACTGAAGCTTTCTTT. Protein product: CASSLDSDLDTEAFF. This chain joins TRBV5-1 and TRBJ1-1, with unresolved D. CDR3 length: 15 residues. The V gene lost 0 bases and the J gene lost 3 bases, with 12 bases spanning the gap. Germline V gene data show CDR1 as SGHRS and CDR2 as YFSETQ.

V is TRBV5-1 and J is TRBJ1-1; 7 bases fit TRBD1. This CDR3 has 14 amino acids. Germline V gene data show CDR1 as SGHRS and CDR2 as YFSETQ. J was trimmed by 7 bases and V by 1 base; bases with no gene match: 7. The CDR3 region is CASSLIQGVGEAFF. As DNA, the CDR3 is TGCGCCAGCAGCTTGATCCAGGGGGTGGGTGAAGCTTTCTTT.

CDR3 residues: CASSLGRGGYNEQFF. DNA for the CDR3: TGTGCCAGCAGCTTAGGGAGGGGCGGGTACAATGAGCAGTTCTTC. V gene TRBV11-2 combines with J gene TRBJ2-1; TRBD2 is a possible D gene (6 bases). Trimming removed 1 base at V and 4 bases at J, with 11 bases between. The CDR3 has 15 residues. Germline V gene data show CDR1 as SGHAT and CDR2 as FQNNGV.

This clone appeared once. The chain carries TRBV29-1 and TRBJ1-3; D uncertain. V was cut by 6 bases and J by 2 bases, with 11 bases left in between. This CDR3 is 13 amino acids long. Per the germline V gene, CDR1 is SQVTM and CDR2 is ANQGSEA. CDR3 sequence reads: CSVAGETGNTIYF. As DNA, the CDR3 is TGCAGCGTAGCTGGGGAGACTGGAAACACCATATATTTT.

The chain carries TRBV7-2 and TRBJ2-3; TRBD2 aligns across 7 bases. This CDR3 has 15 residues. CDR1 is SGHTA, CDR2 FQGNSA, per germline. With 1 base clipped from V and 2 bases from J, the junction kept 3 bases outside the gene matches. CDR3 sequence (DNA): TGTGCCAGCAGCTTAGTGGCGGGGGACACAGATACGCAGTATTTT. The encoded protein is CASSLVAGDTDTQYF.

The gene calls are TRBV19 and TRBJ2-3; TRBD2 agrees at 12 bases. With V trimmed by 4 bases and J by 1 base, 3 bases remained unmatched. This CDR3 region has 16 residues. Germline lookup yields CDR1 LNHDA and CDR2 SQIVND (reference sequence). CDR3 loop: CASSRLAGVGTDTQYF. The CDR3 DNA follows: TGTGCCAGTAGTAGACTAGCGGGAGTAGGCACAGATACGCAGTATTTT.

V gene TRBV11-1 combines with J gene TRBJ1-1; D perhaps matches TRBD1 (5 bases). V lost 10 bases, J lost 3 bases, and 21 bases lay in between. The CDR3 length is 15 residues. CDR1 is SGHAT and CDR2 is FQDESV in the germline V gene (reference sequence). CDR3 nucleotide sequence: TGTGCCACCGCCCTAAGGGGAATAATTGACACTGAAGCTTTCTTT. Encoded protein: CATALRGIIDTEAFF.

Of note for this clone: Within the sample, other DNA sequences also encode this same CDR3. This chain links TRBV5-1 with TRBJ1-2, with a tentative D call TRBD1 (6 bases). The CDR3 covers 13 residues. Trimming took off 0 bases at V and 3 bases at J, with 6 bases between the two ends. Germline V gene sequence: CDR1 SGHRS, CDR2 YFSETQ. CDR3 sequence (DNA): TGCGCCAGCAGCTTGGACAGGGACTATGGCTACACCTTC. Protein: CASSLDRDYGYTF.

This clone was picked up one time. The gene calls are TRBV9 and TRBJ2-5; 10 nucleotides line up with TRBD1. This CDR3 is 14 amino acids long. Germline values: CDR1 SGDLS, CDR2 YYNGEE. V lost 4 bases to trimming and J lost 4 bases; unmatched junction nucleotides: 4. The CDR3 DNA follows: TGTGCCAGCAGCTACAGACAGGGGGCAGAGACCCAGTACTTC. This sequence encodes CASSYRQGAETQYF.

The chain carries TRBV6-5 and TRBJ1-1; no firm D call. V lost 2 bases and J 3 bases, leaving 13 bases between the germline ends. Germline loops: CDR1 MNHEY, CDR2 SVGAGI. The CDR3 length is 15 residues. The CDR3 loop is CASSYPHNGDTEAFF. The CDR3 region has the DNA TGTGCCAGCAGTTACCCACATAACGGGGACACTGAAGCTTTCTTT.

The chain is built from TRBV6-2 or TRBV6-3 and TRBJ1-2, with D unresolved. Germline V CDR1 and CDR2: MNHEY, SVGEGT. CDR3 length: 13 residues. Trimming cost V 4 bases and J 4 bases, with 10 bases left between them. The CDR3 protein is CASSSGGSYGYTF. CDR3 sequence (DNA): TGTGCCAGCAGTTCAGGTGGGAGCTATGGCTACACCTTC.

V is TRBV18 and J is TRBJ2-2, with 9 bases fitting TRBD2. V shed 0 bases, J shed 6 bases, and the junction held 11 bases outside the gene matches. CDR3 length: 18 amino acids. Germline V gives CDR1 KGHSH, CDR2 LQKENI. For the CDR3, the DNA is TGTGCCAGCTCACCACCGGTCCGGCTAGCGGGATTAGCCGGGGAGCTGTTTTTT. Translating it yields CASSPPVRLAGLAGELFF.